These T cell receptor beta chains were read from a single sample in a study of CD8+CD57+ T cells in acquired aplastic anemia. TCRdb ran MiXCR on the reads and lists one entry per CDR3 protein. The repertoire holds about 150,000 distinct CDR3 sequences, with 41% as singletons. Sequenced input: sorted CD4+, CD8+, or CD8+CD57+ T cells (not recorded which) from PBMCs. The receptors were sampled from a human donor in good health, serving as a control. Each CDR3 is given with its conserved first and last residue. A D gene is named only where the DNA matches it firmly. Not every row has a clone size; where given, it reads once, few, many or a size class.

J gene: TRBJ2-2; clone size: many; D gene: -; V gene: TRBV9; CDR3 protein: CASSVVGDTGELFF; CDR3 DNA: TGTGCCAGCAGCGTAGTGGGGGACACCGGGGAGCTGTTTTTT
J gene: TRBJ2-5; clone size: once; D gene: -; V gene: TRBV7-2; CDR3 protein: CASSQAGNQETQYF; CDR3 DNA: TGTGCCAGCAGCCAAGCGGGCAACCAAGAGACCCAGTACTTC
J gene: TRBJ2-7; clone size: -; D gene: TRBD2; V gene: TRBV10-3; CDR3 protein: CAISGTSGRVDEQYF; CDR3 DNA: TGTGCCATCAGTGGGACTAGCGGGAGGGTCGACGAGCAGTACTTC
J gene: TRBJ2-1; clone size: many; D gene: TRBD2; V gene: TRBV7-8; CDR3 protein: CASKNGRAWAEQFF; CDR3 DNA: TGTGCCAGCAAGAATGGGAGGGCCTGGGCTGAGCAGTTCTTC
J gene: TRBJ1-2; clone size: once; D gene: -; V gene: TRBV29-1; CDR3 protein: CSVMRGISSGNTF; CDR3 DNA: TGCAGCGTAATGCGAGGGATAAGCTCTGGAAACACCTTC
J gene: TRBJ2-5; clone size: many; D gene: -; V gene: TRBV29-1; CDR3 protein: CSVSIQETQYF; CDR3 DNA: TGCAGCGTCTCCATCCAAGAGACCCAGTACTTC
J gene: TRBJ2-7; clone size: many; D gene: -; V gene: TRBV20-1; CDR3 protein: CSALFPGQTFYEQYF; CDR3 DNA: TGCAGTGCCCTATTTCCGGGACAAACTTTCTACGAGCAGTACTTC
J gene: TRBJ1-2; clone size: many; D gene: -; V gene: TRBV12-3/TRBV12-4; CDR3 protein: CASSFLRVGGYTF; CDR3 DNA: TGTGCCAGCAGTTTCCTCAGGGTTGGAGGCTACACCTTC
J gene: TRBJ1-6; clone size: -; D gene: TRBD1; V gene: TRBV6-1; CDR3 protein: CASSDDRANSPLHF; CDR3 DNA: TGTGCCAGCAGTGATGACAGGGCTAATTCACCCCTCCACTTT
J gene: TRBJ1-2; clone size: -; D gene: TRBD1; V gene: TRBV24-1; CDR3 protein: CATSDPAGGANYGYTF; CDR3 DNA: TGTGCCACCAGTGATCCAGCAGGGGGAGCTAACTATGGCTACACCTTC
J gene: TRBJ2-7; clone size: many; D gene: TRBD1; V gene: TRBV20-1; CDR3 protein: CSARAGTGSEQYF; CDR3 DNA: TGCAGTGCTAGAGCCGGGACAGGGTCCGAGCAGTACTTC
J gene: TRBJ1-4; clone size: -; D gene: TRBD1; V gene: TRBV27; CDR3 protein: CASGSAGGREKLFF; CDR3 DNA: TGTGCCAGCGGTTCGGCAGGGGGTCGGGAAAAACTGTTTTTT
J gene: TRBJ2-7; clone size: -; D gene: -; V gene: TRBV6-6; CDR3 protein: CASTYGYEQYF; CDR3 DNA: TGTGCCAGCACCTACGGCTACGAGCAGTACTTC
J gene: TRBJ1-2; clone size: many; D gene: TRBD1; V gene: TRBV5-1; CDR3 protein: CASSLGTGSNYGYTF; CDR3 DNA: TGCGCCAGCAGCTTGGGGACAGGGAGCAACTATGGCTACACCTTC